The source of this TCR beta chain is a study of cytomegalovirus exposure and HLA in healthy donors. As for the study in general: A subsequent analysis reported that the roughly 120 validation repertoires were produced on the same platform that had also been used for the 550 to 750 first-cohort repertoires.

Sequencing was performed with immunoSEQ multiplex PCR; in TCRdb, only in-frame clones are kept and a portion is missing. The sample shows more than 75,000 clones, more than 85% of them seen only once. The donors formed part of the 120-subject validation cohort, distinct from the approximately 670-subject first cohort. This receptor was taken from a man between 18 and 29 years old in good health and CMV-seronegative. Sequencing input: PBMCs.

The DNA of the CDR3 is TGTGCCTGGAGTGTATGGGCTCCGGGAAGGGGCAATCAGCCCCAGCATTTT. Amino acid sequence: CAWSVWAPGRGNQPQHF. The chain combines TRBV30 with TRBJ1-5; D is uncertain. Germline V gene sequence: CDR1 GTSNPN, CDR2 SVGIG (reference sequence). V was pared by 0 bases and J by 2 bases, with 17 bases between. This CDR3 has 17 residues.